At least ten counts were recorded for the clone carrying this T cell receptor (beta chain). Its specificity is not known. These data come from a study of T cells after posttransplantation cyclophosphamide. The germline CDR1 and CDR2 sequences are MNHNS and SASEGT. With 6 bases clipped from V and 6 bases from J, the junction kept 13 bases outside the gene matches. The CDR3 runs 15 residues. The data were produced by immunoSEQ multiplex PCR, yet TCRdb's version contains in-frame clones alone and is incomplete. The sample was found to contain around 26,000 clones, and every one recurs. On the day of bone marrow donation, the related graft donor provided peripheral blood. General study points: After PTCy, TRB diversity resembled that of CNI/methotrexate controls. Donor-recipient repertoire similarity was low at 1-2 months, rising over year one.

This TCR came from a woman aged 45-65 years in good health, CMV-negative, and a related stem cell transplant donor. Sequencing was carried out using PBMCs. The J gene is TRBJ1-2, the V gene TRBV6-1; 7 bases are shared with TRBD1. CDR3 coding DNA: TGTGCCAGCAGCTCAGAGACAGGGAAAGTAAATGGCTACACCTTC. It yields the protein CASSSETGKVNGYTF.